Included here is one TCR beta chain sequence, with context. Naive CD8 cells were CD45RO-negative, positively selected for CCR7, excluding terminally differentiated effector memory CD45RA+ cells. Adult donors, all healthy and HIV-negative, had no recent acute infections or vaccinations. Sequencing used immunoSEQ multiplex PCR; TCRdb keeps in-frame clones, though not all of them. In the table there are about 2.2 million clones, 93% of which are singletons. This sample was taken from a study of shared clonotypes between healthy human individuals. From germline, CDR1 is LNHDA and CDR2 SQIVND (reference sequence). CDR3 size: 14 residues. Trimming cost V 6 bases and J 6 bases, with 15 bases left between them.

The V call is TRBV19, the J call TRBJ2-1, with D possibly matching TRBD2 (6 bases). This TCR derives from a man between 18 and 29 years old in good health. Some clones in this sample may be carry-over from other donors' samples. Sequences were obtained from naive CD8+ T cells from PBMCs. The CDR3 loop reads CASRSSASSNEQFF. In nucleotides, the CDR3 is TGTGCCAGTAGGTCTAGCGCCTCCAGCAATGAGCAGTTCTTC.